This T cell receptor beta chain derives from a study of blood T cells in healthy people across ages. V trimming: 6 bases; J trimming: 0 bases; junction bases outside the gene matches: 7. The CDR3 has 15 amino acids. Germline V CDR1 and CDR2: MDHEN, SYDVKM. Study findings and constraints: Comparison with aged donors showed that long-lived donors had more naive CD4+ cells and higher diversity.

Alongside a J-beta primer mix, a sample-barcoded 5' primer served in a second PCR lasting roughly 6 to 11 cycles. Each cDNA molecule received a tag from a template-switch adaptor that had 12 random nucleotides. TCRdb reprocessed the 5' RACE reads via MiXCR and lists one record per CDR3 protein. The sample has around 990,000 distinct CDR3 sequences, under 30% seen once. This clonotype was recorded a few times. Its antigen is as yet unknown. This sample also belongs to another study, concerning T cells of mothers and their children.

The material sequenced was blood. This clonotype was obtained from a girl between 2 and 10 years old in good health. The V gene is TRBV28, the J gene TRBJ1-1; 7 bases are shared with TRBD1. The CDR3 here is CASRPGGGMNTEAFF. The CDR3 DNA reads as TGTGCCAGCAGACCGGGAGGGGGCATGAACACTGAAGCTTTCTTT.